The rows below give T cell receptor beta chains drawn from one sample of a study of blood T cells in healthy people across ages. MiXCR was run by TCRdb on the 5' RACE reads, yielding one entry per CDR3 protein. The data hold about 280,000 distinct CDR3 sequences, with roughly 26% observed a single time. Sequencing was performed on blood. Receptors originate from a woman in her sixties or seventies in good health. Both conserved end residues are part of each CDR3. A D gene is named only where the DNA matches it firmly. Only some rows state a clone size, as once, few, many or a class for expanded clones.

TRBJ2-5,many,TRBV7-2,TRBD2,CASSFGLGETQYF,TGTGCCAGCAGCTTCGGACTAGGAGAGACCCAGTACTTC
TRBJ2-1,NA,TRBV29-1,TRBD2,CSVAAGGLYNEQFF,TGCAGCGTTGCGGCGGGAGGGCTGTACAATGAGCAGTTCTTC
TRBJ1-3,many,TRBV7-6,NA,CASSFHPGRSGNTIYF,TGTGCCAGCAGCTTCCATCCGGGACGCTCTGGAAACACCATATATTTT
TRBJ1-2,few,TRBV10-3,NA,CAITRDGNYGYTF,TGTGCCATCACCAGGGACGGAAACTATGGCTACACCTTC
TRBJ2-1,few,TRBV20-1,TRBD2,CSAPAASGSINEQFF,TGCAGTGCTCCAGCTGCTAGCGGGAGTATCAATGAGCAGTTCTTC
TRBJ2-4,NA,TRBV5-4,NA,CASSLGGTTENIQYF,TGTGCCAGCAGCTTGGGTGGGACAACAGAAAACATTCAGTACTTC
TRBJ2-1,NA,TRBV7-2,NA,CASSPRASYNEQFF,TGTGCCAGCAGCCCCAGGGCATCCTACAATGAGCAGTTCTTC
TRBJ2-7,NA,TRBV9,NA,CASSVAAQGRSYEQYF,TGTGCCAGCAGCGTAGCTGCACAGGGTCGAAGCTACGAGCAGTACTTC
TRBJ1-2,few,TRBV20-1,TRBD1,CSAGKQGATSTFGYTF,TGCAGTGCGGGGAAACAGGGGGCAACATCGACTTTTGGCTACACCTTC
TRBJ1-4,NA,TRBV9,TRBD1,CASSADRGNEKLFF,TGTGCCAGCAGCGCGGACAGGGGGAATGAAAAACTGTTTTTT
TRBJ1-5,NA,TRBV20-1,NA,CSARGQDYSNQPQHF,TGCAGTGCTAGAGGACAGGACTATAGCAATCAGCCCCAGCATTTT
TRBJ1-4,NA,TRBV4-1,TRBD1,CASSQDGQGAGVATNEKLFF,TGCGCCAGCAGCCAAGATGGCCAGGGGGCGGGGGTTGCAACTAATGAAAAACTGTTTTTT
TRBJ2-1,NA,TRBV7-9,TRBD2,CASLPKPGLNNEQFF,TGTGCCAGCCTTCCGAAACCGGGACTAAACAATGAGCAGTTCTTC
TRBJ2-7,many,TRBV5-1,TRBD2,CASSLTGGPYEQYF,TGCGCCAGCAGCTTGACGGGAGGGCCCTACGAGCAGTACTTC
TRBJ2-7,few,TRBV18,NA,CASSAGFSLEQYF,TGTGCCAGCTCAGCCGGATTTAGTTTAGAGCAGTACTTC
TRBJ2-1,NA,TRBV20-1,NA,CSAREGYAAGREQFF,TGCAGTGCTAGAGAGGGGTATGCCGCAGGGCGTGAGCAGTTCTTC
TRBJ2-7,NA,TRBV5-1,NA,CASSWGPNGEQYF,TGCGCCAGCAGCTGGGGACCTAACGGGGAGCAGTACTTC
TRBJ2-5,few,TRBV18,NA,CASSQGTNSETQYF,TGTGCCAGCTCACAAGGCACAAATTCAGAGACCCAGTACTTC
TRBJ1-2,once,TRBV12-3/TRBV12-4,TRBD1,CASNGQGVYGYTF,TGTGCCAGCAATGGACAGGGTGTCTATGGCTACACCTTC